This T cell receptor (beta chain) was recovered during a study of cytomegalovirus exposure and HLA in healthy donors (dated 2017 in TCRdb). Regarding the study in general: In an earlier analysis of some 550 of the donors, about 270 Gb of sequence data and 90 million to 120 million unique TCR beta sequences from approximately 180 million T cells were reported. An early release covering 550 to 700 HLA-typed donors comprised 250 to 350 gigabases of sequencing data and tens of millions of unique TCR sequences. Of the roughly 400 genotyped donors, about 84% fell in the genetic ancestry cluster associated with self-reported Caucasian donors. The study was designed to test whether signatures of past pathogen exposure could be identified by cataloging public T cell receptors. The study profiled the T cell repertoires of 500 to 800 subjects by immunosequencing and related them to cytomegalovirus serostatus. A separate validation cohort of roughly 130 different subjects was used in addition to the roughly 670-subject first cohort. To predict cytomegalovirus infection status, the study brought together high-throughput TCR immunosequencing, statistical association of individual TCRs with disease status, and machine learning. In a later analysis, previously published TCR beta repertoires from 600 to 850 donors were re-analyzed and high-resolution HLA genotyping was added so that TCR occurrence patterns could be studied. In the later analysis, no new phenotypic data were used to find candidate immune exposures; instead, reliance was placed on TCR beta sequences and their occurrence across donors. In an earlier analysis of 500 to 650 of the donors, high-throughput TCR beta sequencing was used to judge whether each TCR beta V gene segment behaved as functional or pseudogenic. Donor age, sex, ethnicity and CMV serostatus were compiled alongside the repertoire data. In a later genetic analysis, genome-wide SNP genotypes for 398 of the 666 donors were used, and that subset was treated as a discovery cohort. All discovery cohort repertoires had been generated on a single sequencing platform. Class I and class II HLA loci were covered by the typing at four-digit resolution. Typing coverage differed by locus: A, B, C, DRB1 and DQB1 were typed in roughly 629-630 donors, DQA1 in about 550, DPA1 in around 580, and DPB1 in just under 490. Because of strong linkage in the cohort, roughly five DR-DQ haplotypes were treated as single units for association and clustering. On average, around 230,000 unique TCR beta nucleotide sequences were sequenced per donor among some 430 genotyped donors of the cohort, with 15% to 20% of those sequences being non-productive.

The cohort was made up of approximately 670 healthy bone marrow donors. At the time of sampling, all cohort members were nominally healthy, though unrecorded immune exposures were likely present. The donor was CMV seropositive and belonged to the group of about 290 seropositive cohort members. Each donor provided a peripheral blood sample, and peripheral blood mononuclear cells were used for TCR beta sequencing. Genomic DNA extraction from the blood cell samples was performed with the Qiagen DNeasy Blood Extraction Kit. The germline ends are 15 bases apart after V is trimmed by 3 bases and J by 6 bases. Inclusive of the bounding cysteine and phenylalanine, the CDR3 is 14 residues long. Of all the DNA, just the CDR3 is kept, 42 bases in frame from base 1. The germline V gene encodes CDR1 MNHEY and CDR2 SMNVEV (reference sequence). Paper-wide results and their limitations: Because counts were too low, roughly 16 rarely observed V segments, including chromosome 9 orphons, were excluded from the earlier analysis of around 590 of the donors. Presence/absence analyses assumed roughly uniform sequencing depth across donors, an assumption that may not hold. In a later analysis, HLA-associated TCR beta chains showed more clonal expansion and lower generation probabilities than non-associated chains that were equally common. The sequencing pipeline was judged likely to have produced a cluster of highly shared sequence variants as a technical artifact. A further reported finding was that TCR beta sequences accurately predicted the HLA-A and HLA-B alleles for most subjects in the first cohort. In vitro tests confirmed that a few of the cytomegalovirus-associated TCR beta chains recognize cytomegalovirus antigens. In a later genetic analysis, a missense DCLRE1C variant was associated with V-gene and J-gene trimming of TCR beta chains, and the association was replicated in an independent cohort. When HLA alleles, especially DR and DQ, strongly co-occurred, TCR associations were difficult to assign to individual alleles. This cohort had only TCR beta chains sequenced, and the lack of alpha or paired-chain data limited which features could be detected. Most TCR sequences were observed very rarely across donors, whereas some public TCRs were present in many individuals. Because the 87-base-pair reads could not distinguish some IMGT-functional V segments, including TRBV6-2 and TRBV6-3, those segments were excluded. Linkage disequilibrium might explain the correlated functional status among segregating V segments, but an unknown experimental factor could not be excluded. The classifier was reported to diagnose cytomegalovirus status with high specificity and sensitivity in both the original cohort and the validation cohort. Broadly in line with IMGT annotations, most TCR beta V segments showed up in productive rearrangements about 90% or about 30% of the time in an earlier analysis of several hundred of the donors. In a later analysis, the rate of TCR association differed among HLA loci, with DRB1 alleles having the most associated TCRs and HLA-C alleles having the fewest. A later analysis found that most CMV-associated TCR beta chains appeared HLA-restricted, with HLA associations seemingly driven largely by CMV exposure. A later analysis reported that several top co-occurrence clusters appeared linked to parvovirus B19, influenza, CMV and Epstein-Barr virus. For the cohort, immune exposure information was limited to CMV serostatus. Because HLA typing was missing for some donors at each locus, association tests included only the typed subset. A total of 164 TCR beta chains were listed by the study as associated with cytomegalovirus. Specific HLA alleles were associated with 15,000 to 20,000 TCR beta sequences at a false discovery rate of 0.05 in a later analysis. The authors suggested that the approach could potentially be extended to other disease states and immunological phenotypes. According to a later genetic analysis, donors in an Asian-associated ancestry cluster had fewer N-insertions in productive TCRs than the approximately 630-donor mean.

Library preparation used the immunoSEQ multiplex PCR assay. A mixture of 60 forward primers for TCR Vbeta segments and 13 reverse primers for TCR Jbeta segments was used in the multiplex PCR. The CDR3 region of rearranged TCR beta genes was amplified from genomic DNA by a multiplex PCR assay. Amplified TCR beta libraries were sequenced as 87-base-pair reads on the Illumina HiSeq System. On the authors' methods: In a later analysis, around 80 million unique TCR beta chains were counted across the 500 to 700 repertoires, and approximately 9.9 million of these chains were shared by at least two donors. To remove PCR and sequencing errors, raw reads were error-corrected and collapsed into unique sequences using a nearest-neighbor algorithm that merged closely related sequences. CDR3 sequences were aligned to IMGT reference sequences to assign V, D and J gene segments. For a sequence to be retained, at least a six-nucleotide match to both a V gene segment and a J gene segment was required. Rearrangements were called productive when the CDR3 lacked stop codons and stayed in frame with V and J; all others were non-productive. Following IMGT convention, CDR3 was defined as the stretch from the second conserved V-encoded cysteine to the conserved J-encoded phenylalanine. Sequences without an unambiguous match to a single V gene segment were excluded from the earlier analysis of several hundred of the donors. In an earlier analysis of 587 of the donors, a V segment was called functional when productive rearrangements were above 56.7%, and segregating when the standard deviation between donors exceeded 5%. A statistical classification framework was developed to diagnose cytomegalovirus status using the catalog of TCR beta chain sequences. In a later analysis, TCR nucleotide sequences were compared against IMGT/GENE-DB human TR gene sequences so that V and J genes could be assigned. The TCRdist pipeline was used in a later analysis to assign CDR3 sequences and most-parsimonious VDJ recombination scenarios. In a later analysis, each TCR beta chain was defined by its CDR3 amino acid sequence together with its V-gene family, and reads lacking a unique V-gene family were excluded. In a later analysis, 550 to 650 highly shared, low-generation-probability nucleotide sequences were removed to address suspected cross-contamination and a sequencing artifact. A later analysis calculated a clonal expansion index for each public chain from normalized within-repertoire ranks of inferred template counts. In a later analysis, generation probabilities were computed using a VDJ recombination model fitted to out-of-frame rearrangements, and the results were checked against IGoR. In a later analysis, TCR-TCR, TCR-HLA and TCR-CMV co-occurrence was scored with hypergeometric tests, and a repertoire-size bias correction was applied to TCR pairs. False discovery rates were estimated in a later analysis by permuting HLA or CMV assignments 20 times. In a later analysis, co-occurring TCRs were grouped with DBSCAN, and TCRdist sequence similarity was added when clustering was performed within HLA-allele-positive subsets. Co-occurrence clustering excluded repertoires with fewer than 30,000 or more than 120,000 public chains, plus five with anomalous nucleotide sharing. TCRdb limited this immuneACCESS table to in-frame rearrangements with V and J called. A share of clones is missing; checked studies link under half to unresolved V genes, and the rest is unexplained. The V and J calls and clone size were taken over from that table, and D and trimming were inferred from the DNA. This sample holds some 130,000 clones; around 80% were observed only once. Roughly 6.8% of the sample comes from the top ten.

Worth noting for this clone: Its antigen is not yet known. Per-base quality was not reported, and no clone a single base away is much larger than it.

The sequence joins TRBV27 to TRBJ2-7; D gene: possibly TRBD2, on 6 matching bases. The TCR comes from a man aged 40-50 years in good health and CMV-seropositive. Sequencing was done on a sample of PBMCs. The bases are TGTGCCAGCAGTTTGAGTAGCGGAGGTTCCGAGCAGTACTTC. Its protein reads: CASSLSSGGSEQYF.